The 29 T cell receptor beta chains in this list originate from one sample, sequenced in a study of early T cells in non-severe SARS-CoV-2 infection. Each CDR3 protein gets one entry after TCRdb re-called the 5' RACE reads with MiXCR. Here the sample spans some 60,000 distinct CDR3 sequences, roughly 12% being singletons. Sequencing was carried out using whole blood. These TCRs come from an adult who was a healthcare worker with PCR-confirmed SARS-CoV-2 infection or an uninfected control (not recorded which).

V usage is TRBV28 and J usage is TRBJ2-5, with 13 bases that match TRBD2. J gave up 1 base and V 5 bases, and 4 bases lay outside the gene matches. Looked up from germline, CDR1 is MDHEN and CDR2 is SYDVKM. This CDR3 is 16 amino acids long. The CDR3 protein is CASSPTSGGFQETQYF. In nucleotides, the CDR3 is TGTGCCAGCAGTCCGACTAGCGGGGGGTTCCAAGAGACCCAGTACTTC. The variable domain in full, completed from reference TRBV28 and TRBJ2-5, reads DVKVTQSSRYLVKRTGEKVFLECVQDMDHENMFWYRQDPGLGLRLIYFSYDVKMKEKGDIPEGYSVSREKKERFSLILESASTNQTSMYLCASSPTSGGFQETQYFGPGTRLLVL.

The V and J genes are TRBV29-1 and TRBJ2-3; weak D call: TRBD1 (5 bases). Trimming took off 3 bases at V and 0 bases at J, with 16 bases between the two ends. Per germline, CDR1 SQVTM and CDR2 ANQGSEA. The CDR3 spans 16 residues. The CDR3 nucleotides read TGCAGCGTTGATGGGGCTTGGGGCGCTAGCACAGATACGCAGTATTTT. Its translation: CSVDGAWGASTDTQYF.

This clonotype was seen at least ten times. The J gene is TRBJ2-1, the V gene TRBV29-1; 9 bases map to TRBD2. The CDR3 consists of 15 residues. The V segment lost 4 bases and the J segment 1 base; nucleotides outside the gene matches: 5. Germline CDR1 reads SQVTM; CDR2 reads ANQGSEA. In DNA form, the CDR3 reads TGCAGCGTTGGCTCGGCGGGGGGGTCCTACAATGAGCAGTTCTTC. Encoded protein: CSVGSAGGSYNEQFF.

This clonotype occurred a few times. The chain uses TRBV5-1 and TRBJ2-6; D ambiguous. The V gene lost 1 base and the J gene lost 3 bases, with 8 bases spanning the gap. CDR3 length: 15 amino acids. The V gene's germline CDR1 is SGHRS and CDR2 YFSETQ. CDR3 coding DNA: TGCGCCAGCAGCTTGATGTCTGGTGGGGCCAACGTCCTGACTTTC. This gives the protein CASSLMSGGANVLTF.

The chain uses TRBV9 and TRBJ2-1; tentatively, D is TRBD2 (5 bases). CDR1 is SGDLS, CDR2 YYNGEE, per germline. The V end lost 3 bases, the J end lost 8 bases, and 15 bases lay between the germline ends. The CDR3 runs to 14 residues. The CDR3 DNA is TGTGCCAGCAGCGGAGGTCCCAGGCGGGATGAGCAGTTCTTC. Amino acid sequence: CASSGGPRRDEQFF.

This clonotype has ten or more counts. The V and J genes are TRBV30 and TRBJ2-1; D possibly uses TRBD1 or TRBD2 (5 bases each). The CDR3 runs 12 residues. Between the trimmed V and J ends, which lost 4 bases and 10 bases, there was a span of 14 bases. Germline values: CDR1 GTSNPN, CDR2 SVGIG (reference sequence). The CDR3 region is CAWTTTWGEQFF. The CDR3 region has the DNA TGTGCCTGGACCACAACCTGGGGGGAGCAGTTCTTC. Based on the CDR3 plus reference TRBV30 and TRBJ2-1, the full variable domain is SQTIHQWPATLVQPVGSPLSLECTVEGTSNPNLYWYRQAAGRGLQLLFYSVGIGQISSEVPQNLSASRPQDRQFILSSKKLLLSDSGFYLCAWTTTWGEQFFGPGTRLTVL.

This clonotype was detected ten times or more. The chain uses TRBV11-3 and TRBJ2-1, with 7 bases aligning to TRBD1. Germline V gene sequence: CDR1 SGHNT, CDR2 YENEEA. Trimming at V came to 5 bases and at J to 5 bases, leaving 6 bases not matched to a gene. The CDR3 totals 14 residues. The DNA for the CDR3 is TGTGCCAGCAGCCCGGGACAGCAGAACAATGAGCAGTTCTTC. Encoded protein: CASSPGQQNNEQFF.

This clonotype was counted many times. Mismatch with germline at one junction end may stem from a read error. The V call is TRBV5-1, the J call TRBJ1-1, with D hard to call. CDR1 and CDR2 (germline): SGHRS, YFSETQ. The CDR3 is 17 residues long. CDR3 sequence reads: CASSPGGRPGPYTEVFF. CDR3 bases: TGCGCCAGCAGCCCCGGAGGCAGGCCGGGCCCGTACACTGAAGTTTTCTTT.

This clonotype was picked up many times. The CDR3 DNA follows: TGTGCCAGCAGCTTAGCTGAACATGAGCAGTTCTTC. Encoded protein: CASSLAEHEQFF. The J gene is TRBJ2-1, the V gene TRBV7-6; D remains ambiguous. The CDR3 is 12 amino acids. The V and J ends lost 0 bases and 8 bases respectively, with 5 bases between them. Germline CDR1 SGHVS, CDR2 FNYEAQ.

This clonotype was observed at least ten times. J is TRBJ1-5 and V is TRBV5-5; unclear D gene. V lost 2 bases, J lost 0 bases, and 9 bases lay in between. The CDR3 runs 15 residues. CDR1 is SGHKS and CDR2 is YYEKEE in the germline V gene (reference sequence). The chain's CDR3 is CASSFKGYSNQPQHF. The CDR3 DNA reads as TGTGCCAGCAGCTTCAAGGGATATAGCAATCAGCCCCAGCATTTT.

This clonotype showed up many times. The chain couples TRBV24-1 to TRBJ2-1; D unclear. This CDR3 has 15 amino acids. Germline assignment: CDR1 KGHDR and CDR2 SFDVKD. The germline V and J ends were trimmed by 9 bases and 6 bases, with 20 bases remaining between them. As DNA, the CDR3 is TGTGCCACCGCGATGGGCGGAATCTTCTCCAATGAGCAGTTCTTC. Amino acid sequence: CATAMGGIFSNEQFF.

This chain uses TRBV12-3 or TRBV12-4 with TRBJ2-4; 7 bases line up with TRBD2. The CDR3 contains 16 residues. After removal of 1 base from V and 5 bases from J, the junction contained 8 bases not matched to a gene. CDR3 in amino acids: CASSLDLAGVQNIQYF. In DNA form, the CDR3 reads TGTGCCAGCAGTTTAGACCTGGCGGGGGTCCAAAACATTCAGTACTTC.

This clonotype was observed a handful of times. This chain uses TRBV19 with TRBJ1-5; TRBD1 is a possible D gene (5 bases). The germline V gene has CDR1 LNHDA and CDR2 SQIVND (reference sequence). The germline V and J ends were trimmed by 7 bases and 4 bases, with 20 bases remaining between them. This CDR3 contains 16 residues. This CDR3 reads CASIPRPGTLNQPQHF. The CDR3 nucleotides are TGTGCCAGTATTCCTCGCCCCGGGACCCTAAATCAGCCCCAGCATTTT.

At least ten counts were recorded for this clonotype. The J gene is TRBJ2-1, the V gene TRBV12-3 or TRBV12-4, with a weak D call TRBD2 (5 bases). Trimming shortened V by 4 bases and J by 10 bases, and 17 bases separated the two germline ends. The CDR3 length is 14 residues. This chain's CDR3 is CASSSPGPWREQFF. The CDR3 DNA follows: TGTGCCAGCAGTTCCCCCGGACCGTGGAGGGAGCAGTTCTTC.

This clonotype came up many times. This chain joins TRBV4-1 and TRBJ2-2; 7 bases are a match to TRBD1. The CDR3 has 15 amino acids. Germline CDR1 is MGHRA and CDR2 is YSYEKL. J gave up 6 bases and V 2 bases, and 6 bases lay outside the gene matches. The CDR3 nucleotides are TGCGCCAGCAGCCAATCGACAGGGTTAGCCGGGGAGCTGTTTTTT. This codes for CASSQSTGLAGELFF.

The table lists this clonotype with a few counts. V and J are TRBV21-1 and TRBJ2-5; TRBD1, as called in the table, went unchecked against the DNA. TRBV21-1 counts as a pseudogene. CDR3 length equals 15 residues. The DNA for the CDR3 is TGTGCCAGCAGCCTTTCGAAGGGGCGGGAAGAGACCCAGTACTTC. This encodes CASSLSKGREETQYF.

CDR3 nucleotide sequence: TGTGCCAGCAGACTCACAGGGATTGGGGGAGAGACCCAGTACTTC. Translating it yields CASRLTGIGGETQYF. The chain uses TRBV2 and TRBJ2-5; D perhaps matches TRBD1 (6 bases). Trimming took off 6 bases at V and 4 bases at J, with 18 bases between the two ends. The V gene's germline CDR1 is SNHLY and CDR2 FYNNEI. This CDR3 region has 15 residues.

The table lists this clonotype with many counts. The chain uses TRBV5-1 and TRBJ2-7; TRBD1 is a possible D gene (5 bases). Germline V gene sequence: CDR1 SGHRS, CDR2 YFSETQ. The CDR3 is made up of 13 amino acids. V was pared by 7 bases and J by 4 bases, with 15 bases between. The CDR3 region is CASHSGNLYEQYF. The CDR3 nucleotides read TGCGCCAGCCATTCAGGGAATCTATACGAGCAGTACTTC.

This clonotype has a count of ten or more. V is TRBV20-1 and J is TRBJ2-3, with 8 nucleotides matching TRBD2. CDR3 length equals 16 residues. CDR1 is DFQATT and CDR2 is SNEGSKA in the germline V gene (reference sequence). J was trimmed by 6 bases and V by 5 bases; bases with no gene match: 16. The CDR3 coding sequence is TGCAGTGCTTCCTCCCACCTGGCGGGGGGAATGGATACGCAGTATTTT. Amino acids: CSASSHLAGGMDTQYF.

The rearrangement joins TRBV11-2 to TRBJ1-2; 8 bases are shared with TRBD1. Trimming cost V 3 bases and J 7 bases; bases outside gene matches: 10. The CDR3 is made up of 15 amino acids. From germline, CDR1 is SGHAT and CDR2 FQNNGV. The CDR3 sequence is CASSFPSGGEGGYTF. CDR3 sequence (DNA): TGTGCCAGCAGCTTCCCATCAGGGGGCGAAGGTGGCTACACCTTC.

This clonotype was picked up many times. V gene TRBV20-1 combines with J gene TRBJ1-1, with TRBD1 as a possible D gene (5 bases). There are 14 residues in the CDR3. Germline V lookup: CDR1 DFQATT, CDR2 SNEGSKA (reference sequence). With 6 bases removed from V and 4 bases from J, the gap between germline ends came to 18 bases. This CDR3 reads CSAPDGTGSTEAFF. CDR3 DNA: TGCAGTGCCCCGGACGGGACGGGGAGCACTGAAGCTTTCTTT.

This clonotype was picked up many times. The DNA of the CDR3 is TGTGCCAGCAGCTGGGTGGGAGCAAACAATGAGCAGTTCTTC. Protein product: CASSWVGANNEQFF. V usage is TRBV5-4 and J usage is TRBJ2-1, with D possibly TRBD2 on 5 matching bases. Trimming cost V 3 bases and J 5 bases, with 12 bases left between them. CDR1 is SGHNT and CDR2 is YYREEE in the germline V gene (reference sequence). The CDR3 covers 14 residues.

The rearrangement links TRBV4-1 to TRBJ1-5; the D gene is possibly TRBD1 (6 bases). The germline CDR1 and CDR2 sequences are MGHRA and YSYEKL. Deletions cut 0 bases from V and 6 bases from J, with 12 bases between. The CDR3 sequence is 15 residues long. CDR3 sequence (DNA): TGCGCCAGCAGCCAAGAGCAGGGAGGGGGTCAGCCCCAGCATTTT. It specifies CASSQEQGGGQPQHF.

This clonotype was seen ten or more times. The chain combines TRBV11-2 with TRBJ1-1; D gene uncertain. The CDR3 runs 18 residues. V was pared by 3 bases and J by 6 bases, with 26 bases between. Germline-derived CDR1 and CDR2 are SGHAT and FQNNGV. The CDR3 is CASSLGSQGGPGVSEAFF. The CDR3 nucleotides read TGTGCCAGCAGCTTGGGATCTCAAGGAGGCCCGGGAGTCTCTGAAGCTTTCTTT.

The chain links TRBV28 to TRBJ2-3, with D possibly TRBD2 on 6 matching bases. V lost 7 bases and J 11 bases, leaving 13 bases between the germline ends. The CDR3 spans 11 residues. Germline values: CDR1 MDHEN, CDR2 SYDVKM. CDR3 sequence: CASTSGSQQYF. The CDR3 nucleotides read TGTGCCAGCACTTCCGGGAGTCAGCAGTATTTT.

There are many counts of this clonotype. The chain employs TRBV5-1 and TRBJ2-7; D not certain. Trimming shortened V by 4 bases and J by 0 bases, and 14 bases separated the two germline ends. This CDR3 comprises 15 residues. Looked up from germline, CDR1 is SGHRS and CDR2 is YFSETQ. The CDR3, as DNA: TGCGCCAGCAGCCTTTACGGCTACAACTCCTACGAGCAGTACTTC. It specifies CASSLYGYNSYEQYF.

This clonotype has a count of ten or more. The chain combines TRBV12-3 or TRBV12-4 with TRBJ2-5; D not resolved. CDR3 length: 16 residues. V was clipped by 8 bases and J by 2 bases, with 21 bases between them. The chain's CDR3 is CASLPSDGALQETQYF. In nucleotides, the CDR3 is TGTGCCAGCCTTCCCTCGGACGGAGCCCTACAAGAGACCCAGTACTTC.

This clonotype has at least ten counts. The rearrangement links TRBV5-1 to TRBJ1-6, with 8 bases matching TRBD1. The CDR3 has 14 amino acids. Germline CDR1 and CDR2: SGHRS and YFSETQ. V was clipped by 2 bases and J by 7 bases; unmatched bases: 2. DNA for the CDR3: TGCGCCAGCAGCTTCGGACAGGGAAATTCACCCCTCCACTTT. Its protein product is CASSFGQGNSPLHF.

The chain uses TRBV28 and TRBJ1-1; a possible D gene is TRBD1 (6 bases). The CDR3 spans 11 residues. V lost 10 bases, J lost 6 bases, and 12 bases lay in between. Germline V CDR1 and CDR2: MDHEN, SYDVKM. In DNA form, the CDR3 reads TGTGCCACCAGGGGACAACCTGAAGCTTTCTTT. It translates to CATRGQPEAFF.